This passage covers 29 T cell receptor beta chains from one sample sequenced in a study of regulatory T cells in long-lasting Graves disease. The time point denotes: newly diagnosed GD, antithyroid drugs for less than 3 months. TCR sequences were obtained from RNA taken from PBMCs. Arm-PCR of CDR3 regions and iRepertoire HTBI primers were used to build TCR beta libraries. Via MiXCR, TCRdb re-called the multiplex PCR reads, giving one row per CDR3 protein. The sample lists roughly 610,000 distinct CDR3 sequences; approximately 16% were seen once. The same data also went into a second study, on T cells in Graves' hyperthyroidism and ophthalmopathy.

This material consisted of peripheral blood mononuclear cells (PBMCs), taken at new diagnosis, from a patient treated with antithyroid drugs. These receptors came from a man aged 18 to 30 with Graves disease.

In its sample, this clonotype was seen many times. The chain links TRBV7-9 to TRBJ2-3; D tentatively reads TRBD1 or TRBD2 (5 bases each). CDR3 length equals 15 residues. V was trimmed by 5 bases and J by 3 bases, leaving 15 bases between them. CDR1 and CDR2 from the germline V gene are SEHNR and FQNEAQ (reference sequence). CDR3 residues: CASSILGTRTDTQYF. CDR3 in DNA: TGTGCCAGCAGCATCCTCGGGACGAGGACAGATACGCAGTATTTT.

This clonotype was counted ten times or more. The chain has TRBV27 and TRBJ2-7, with 8 bases aligning to TRBD2. The CDR3 has 14 residues. Germline values: CDR1 MNHEY, CDR2 SMNVEV (reference sequence). Trimming at V came to 5 bases and at J to 2 bases, leaving 5 bases not matched to a gene. The CDR3 sequence: CASSLLAETYEQYF. The CDR3 DNA reads as TGTGCCAGCAGTCTACTAGCGGAAACCTACGAGCAGTACTTC.

This clonotype was found many times. This chain's CDR3 is CAWTLTGTSRGELFF. CDR3 DNA sequence: TGTGCCTGGACCCTAACCGGGACATCACGAGGGGAGCTGTTTTTT. The rearrangement joins TRBV30 to TRBJ2-2; TRBD1 might be the D (6 bases). V lost 4 bases, J lost 8 bases, and 20 bases lay in between. Germline V gene sequence: CDR1 GTSNPN, CDR2 SVGIG (reference sequence). The CDR3 is 15 amino acids.

This clonotype was recorded a few times. The chain recombines TRBV29-1 with TRBJ1-2; maybe TRBD1 (5 bases). This CDR3 has 15 residues. Trimming cost V 6 bases and J 3 bases, with 20 bases left between them. The germline gives CDR1 SQVTM, CDR2 ANQGSEA. The CDR3 sequence: CSVDPLRQRHYGYTF. The CDR3 bases are TGCAGCGTCGATCCACTTCGACAGCGACACTATGGCTACACCTTC.

On this clonotype itself: An end of the junction differs from the germline gene, which may be a read error. V is TRBV6-1 and J is TRBJ2-5, with TRBD1 matching 8 bases. This CDR3 has 16 amino acids. Germline values: CDR1 MNHNS, CDR2 SASEGT. The CDR3 sequence is CASSESRTGPQEAQYF. CDR3 in DNA: TGTGCCAGCAGTGAGTCCAGGACAGGGCCCCAAGAGGCCCAGTACTTC.

This clonotype showed up many times. CDR3 sequence: CASSPQSGDYGYTF. The DNA of the CDR3 is TGTGCCAGCAGCCCGCAGTCGGGGGACTATGGCTACACCTTC. J is TRBJ1-2 and V is TRBV7-8, with D possibly TRBD1 on 5 matching bases. The CDR3 sequence is 14 residues long. Germline V gene sequence: CDR1 SGHVS, CDR2 FQNEAQ. V shed 5 bases and J shed 3 bases, with 13 bases lying between them.

This clonotype was observed at least ten times. The gene calls are TRBV20-1 and TRBJ2-7; possible D gene TRBD2, 5 bases. The CDR3 is 16 amino acids. Trimming cost V 0 bases and J 1 base, with 16 bases left between them. Per the germline V gene, CDR1 is DFQATT and CDR2 is SNEGSKA (reference sequence). CDR3 in DNA: TGCAGTGCTAGAGATCCCACCCAGACGGGATCCTACGAGCAGTACTTC. Encoded protein: CSARDPTQTGSYEQYF.

This clonotype has only a few counts. This chain's CDR3 is CASSPGHLGQPQHF. DNA of the CDR3: TGTGCCAGCAGTCCAGGACATCTCGGTCAGCCCCAGCATTTT. J is TRBJ1-5 and V is TRBV12-3 or TRBV12-4; a weak D match, TRBD1 (5 bases). Trimming took 5 bases from V and 6 from J, leaving 14 bases between them. The CDR3 loop spans 14 amino acids.

This chain uses TRBV10-2 with TRBJ2-5, with a tentative D call TRBD1 (6 bases). V lost 6 bases, J lost 5 bases, and 16 bases lay in between. CDR1 and CDR2 from the germline V gene are WSHSY and SAAADI. The CDR3 runs to 14 residues. CDR3 in DNA: TGCGCCAGCAGCAACCTGGGGGCATTCGAGACCCAGTACTTC. As protein: CASSNLGAFETQYF.

The chain has TRBV5-1 and TRBJ1-3, with 7 bases aligning to TRBD1. The V gene end was trimmed by 0 bases and the J gene end by 3 bases; junction bases not matched to a gene: 3. This CDR3 contains 15 residues. CDR1 SGHRS and CDR2 YFSETQ come from the germline V gene. CDR3 loop: CASSLGDSRGNTIYF. The CDR3 DNA sequence: TGCGCCAGCAGCTTGGGGGACAGCCGTGGAAACACCATATATTTT.

The genes are TRBV5-4 and TRBJ2-1; D gene unclear. Deletions cut 4 bases from V and 5 bases from J, with 19 bases between. CDR3 length: 16 amino acids. Germline V lookup: CDR1 SGHNT, CDR2 YYREEE (reference sequence). The CDR3 DNA reads as TGTGCCAGCAGCCCAGGCAGTAATGGTTGGGACAATGAGCAGTTCTTC. Amino acids: CASSPGSNGWDNEQFF.

A few counts support this clonotype. The chain employs TRBV2 and TRBJ1-3; no firm D call. The CDR3 covers 16 residues. Trimming took off 5 bases at V and 0 bases at J, with 14 bases between the two ends. Germline CDR1 is SNHLY and CDR2 is FYNNEI. CDR3: CASSKQSLSSGNTIYF. The CDR3 DNA reads TGTGCCAGCAGTAAACAGAGCCTCAGCTCTGGAAACACCATATATTTT.

This chain uses TRBV20-1 with TRBJ2-7, with 10 positions matching TRBD2. Germline V CDR1 and CDR2: DFQATT, SNEGSKA (reference sequence). The V and J ends lost 6 bases and 5 bases, in that order; junction bases with no gene match: 10. This CDR3 contains 14 residues. The CDR3 loop reads CSARTGTSVDEQYF. CDR3 coding DNA: TGCAGTGCAAGAACCGGGACTAGCGTGGACGAGCAGTACTTC.

This clonotype has at least ten counts. The chain carries TRBV5-6 and TRBJ2-5, with D hard to call. V shed 4 bases and J shed 5 bases, with 12 bases lying between them. Germline CDR1 SGHDT, CDR2 YYEEEE. This CDR3 has 13 amino acids. Written as DNA, the CDR3 is TGTGCCAGCAGCCGGAATGGCCTGGAGACCCAGTACTTC. Its translation is CASSRNGLETQYF.

This clonotype was found a few times. The J gene is TRBJ2-7, the V gene TRBV7-9; 9 bases are a match to TRBD2. J was trimmed by 6 bases and V by 4 bases; bases with no gene match: 13. The CDR3 extends over 16 amino acids. Germline V gene data show CDR1 as SEHNR and CDR2 as FQNEAQ (reference sequence). CDR3 loop: CASSSQAGTSRREQYF. Written as DNA, the CDR3 is TGTGCCAGCAGCTCCCAGGCCGGGACTAGCCGTCGCGAGCAGTACTTC.

The table lists this clonotype with many counts. The chain links TRBV7-2 to TRBJ1-1; D not resolved. V shed 6 bases and J shed 10 bases, with 12 bases lying between them. Germline V lookup: CDR1 SGHTA, CDR2 FQGNSA. The CDR3 extends over 11 amino acids. The CDR3, as DNA: TGTGCCAGCAGTTCAGGATTTGGAGCTTTCTTT. Its protein product is CASSSGFGAFF.

V usage is TRBV7-3 and J usage is TRBJ2-5; D may be TRBD2 (6 bases). CDR3 length: 14 amino acids. The germline CDR1 and CDR2 sequences are SGHTA and FQGTGA. V lost 5 bases, J lost 4 bases, and 14 bases lay in between. CDR3 protein: CASSLGGMTETQYF. As DNA, the CDR3 is TGTGCCAGCAGCCTCGGAGGGATGACAGAGACCCAGTACTTC.

This clonotype was counted ten times or more. The chain is built from TRBV6-2 or TRBV6-3 and TRBJ1-1; no clear D. This CDR3 contains 17 residues. Per the germline V gene, CDR1 is MNHEY and CDR2 is SVGEGT. Deletions cut 5 bases from V and 0 bases from J, with 19 bases between. For the CDR3, the DNA is TGTGCCAGCAGTGCGAGGGTACTGAGTATCATGAACACTGAAGCTTTCTTT. Its protein is CASSARVLSIMNTEAFF.

The V gene is TRBV12-3 or TRBV12-4, the J gene TRBJ2-3, with D possibly being TRBD2 (6 bases). V was clipped by 7 bases and J by 6 bases, with 23 bases between them. The CDR3 totals 16 residues. This chain's CDR3 is CASTISGGGPSDTQYF. The CDR3, as DNA: TGTGCCAGCACTATTAGCGGAGGAGGCCCTTCCGATACGCAGTATTTT.

This clonotype turned up a few times. J is TRBJ2-1 and V is TRBV20-1, with a possible D match to TRBD2 (6 bases). The CDR3 runs to 15 residues. From germline, CDR1 is DFQATT and CDR2 SNEGSKA (reference sequence). Trimming pared 3 bases from V and 7 bases from J, leaving 19 bases between. CDR3 protein: CSARAGSRLWNEQFF. CDR3 coding DNA: TGCAGTGCTAGGGCCGGGAGCCGACTTTGGAATGAGCAGTTCTTC.

This clonotype was detected a few times. The chain combines TRBV7-8 with TRBJ2-5; a possible D gene is TRBD2 (6 bases). The CDR3 is 14 residues long. Trimming stripped 4 bases from V and 3 bases from J, with 12 bases between. CDR1 is SGHVS and CDR2 is FQNEAQ in the germline V gene. In nucleotides, the CDR3 is TGTGCCAGCAGCTACGGGAGTTGGGAAGAGACCCAGTACTTC. Residues: CASSYGSWEETQYF.

This clonotype came up a few times. V gene TRBV4-1 combines with J gene TRBJ2-7, with a weak D call TRBD1 (6 bases). With 1 base removed from V and 7 bases from J, the gap between germline ends came to 17 bases. Germline V CDR1 and CDR2: MGHRA, YSYEKL. This CDR3 comprises 15 residues. CDR3 region: CASSQVGTRRPEQYF. The CDR3 nucleotides read TGCGCCAGCAGCCAAGTAGGGACACGGCGGCCGGAGCAGTACTTC.

In its sample, this clonotype was seen a few times. The chain carries TRBV9 and TRBJ2-1, with TRBD2 identical over 11 bases. The CDR3 contains 17 residues. Germline V gives CDR1 SGDLS, CDR2 YYNGEE. The junction had 10 bases not matched to a gene; V was cut back by 3 bases and J by 5 bases. The CDR3 coding sequence is TGTGCCAGCAGCGGACGGGCAGGGACTAGCGGCGACAATGAGCAGTTCTTC. It translates to CASSGRAGTSGDNEQFF.

CDR3 loop: CASSLAGQQNEKLFF. In nucleotides, the CDR3 is TGTGCCAGCAGCCTAGCGGGACAGCAAAATGAAAAACTGTTTTTT. The chain combines TRBV5-5 with TRBJ1-4; 7 bases fit TRBD1. The junction had 8 bases not matched to a gene; V was cut back by 4 bases and J by 5 bases. The CDR3 is 15 residues long. Germline loops: CDR1 SGHKS, CDR2 YYEKEE (reference sequence).

The V call is TRBV27, the J call TRBJ2-7; D assignment may be TRBD1 or TRBD2 (6 bases each). Germline V gene sequence: CDR1 MNHEY, CDR2 SMNVEV (reference sequence). Trimming removed 6 bases at V and 0 bases at J, with 18 bases between. This CDR3 comprises 16 residues. CDR3 loop: CASSPRGGTASYEQYF. The CDR3 DNA is TGTGCCAGCAGCCCCAGGGGCGGGACCGCCTCCTACGAGCAGTACTTC.

This clonotype was counted a few times. A much larger clone sits a single nucleotide away, making a read error possible. The chain recombines TRBV12-3 or TRBV12-4 with TRBJ1-1; 7 bases line up with TRBD1. The V gene end was trimmed by 6 bases and the J gene end by 6 bases; junction bases not matched to a gene: 7. The CDR3 is made up of 13 amino acids. CDR3 DNA sequence: TGTGCCAGCAGCTCAACAGGGGACGCTGAAGCTTTCTTT. Protein product: CASSSTGDAEAFF.

There are a few counts of this clonotype. The genes are TRBV3-1 and TRBJ1-2, with a possible D match to TRBD1 (6 bases). Germline CDR1 LGHDT, CDR2 YNNKEL (reference sequence). Trimming removed 0 bases at V and 7 bases at J, with 12 bases between. The CDR3 contains 14 residues. The CDR3 nucleotides are TGTGCCAGCAGCCAAGATAACAGGGTAGGTGGCTACACCTTC. It codes for CASSQDNRVGGYTF.

This clonotype was picked up many times. This rearrangement joins TRBV3-1 to TRBJ2-1, with D hard to call. CDR3 size: 15 residues. Looked up from germline, CDR1 is LGHDT and CDR2 is YNNKEL (reference sequence). Trimming took 2 bases from V and 0 from J, leaving 8 bases between them. The CDR3 here is CASSQMTYSYNEQFF. The CDR3 DNA reads as TGTGCCAGCAGCCAAATGACTTACTCCTACAATGAGCAGTTCTTC.

This clonotype turned up a few times. V gene TRBV20-1 combines with J gene TRBJ1-2; D is perhaps TRBD1 (5 bases). Germline V CDR1 and CDR2: DFQATT, SNEGSKA (reference sequence). Trimming removed 6 bases at V and 4 bases at J, with 12 bases between. This CDR3 comprises 12 residues. The DNA of the CDR3 is TGCAGTGCCCCTCGGGGGACCTATGGCTACACCTTC. Its translation is CSAPRGTYGYTF.